These 32 T cell receptor beta chains were sequenced from one sample in a study of blood T cells in healthy people across ages (dated by TCRdb to between 2014 and 2017). Receptor libraries were prepared by 5' RACE. The run used an Illumina HiSeq 2500. A second roughly 6 to 12 cycle PCR used a sample-barcoded 5' primer and a J-beta primer mix. In TCRdb, the public reads were trimmed at Q25 with fastp and aligned with MiXCR, with productive beta chains retained. Every CDR3 protein is listed once, alongside the most common genes and DNA of its rows. In this sample the table shows 700,000 to 900,000 distinct CDR3 sequences, around half of which occur a single time. Together, the top ten hold 41% of the sample. Sample: blood. Receptors originate from an elderly man in good health.

The chain is built from TRBV2 and TRBJ2-4; D might be TRBD2 (6 bases). The closer fit of TRBJ2-7 to the DNA end suggests the J call may be wrong. The germline V gene has CDR1 SNHLY and CDR2 FYNNEI. The length of the CDR3 is 12 residues. The CDR3 sequence: CASSAGIYEQYF. For the CDR3, the DNA is TGTGCCAGCTCCGCGGGGATATACGAGCAGTACTTC.

This clonotype was seen a single time. The chain combines TRBV27 with TRBJ2-7; a weak D match, TRBD2 (6 bases). Near its end, the DNA agrees better with TRBJ2-4, so the J call may be wrong. Germline values: CDR1 MNHEY, CDR2 SMNVEV (reference sequence). The CDR3 runs 15 residues. The chain's CDR3 is CASSLLGGAKNIQYF. For the CDR3, the DNA is TGTGCCAGCAGTTTACTGGGGGGAGCCAAAAACATTCAGTACTTC.

The chain recombines TRBV6-1 with TRBJ1-3; D gene ambiguous. This CDR3 has 14 residues. Germline-derived CDR1 and CDR2 are MNHNS and SASEGT. V lost 8 bases to trimming and J lost 4 bases, with 15 bases between them. In DNA, the CDR3 is TGTGCCAGCGCTCCCGTAAGATCCGGAAACACCATATATTTT. Protein product: CASAPVRSGNTIYF.

The chain has TRBV6-2 or TRBV6-3 and TRBJ2-1; possibly TRBD1 or TRBD2 for D (5 bases each). There are 14 residues in the CDR3. Trimming removed 5 bases from V and 7 bases from J, with 15 bases in between. Germline V lookup: CDR1 MNHEY, CDR2 SVGEGT. Here the CDR3 reads CASSPPPWGNEQFF. The CDR3 nucleotides are TGTGCCAGCAGTCCGCCTCCCTGGGGGAATGAGCAGTTCTTC.

This clonotype turned up a few times. The rearrangement links TRBV5-1 to TRBJ2-7; a possible D gene is TRBD2 (5 bases). Trimming took 9 bases from V and 0 from J, leaving 28 bases between them. Germline V gene lookup returns CDR1 SGHRS and CDR2 YFSETQ. The CDR3 has 18 residues. The DNA for the CDR3 is TGCGCCAACCCAGTCTGCCAGGACCTAGAAGGGAGCTCCTACGAGCAGTACTTC. Its translation is CANPVCQDLEGSSYEQYF.

The V gene is TRBV3-1, the J gene TRBJ2-2; TRBD2 agrees at 7 bases. The CDR3 spans 17 residues. V trimming: 2 bases; J trimming: 6 bases; junction bases outside the gene matches: 12. Per the germline V gene, CDR1 is LGHDT and CDR2 is YNNKEL (reference sequence). CDR3 bases: TGTGCCAGCAGCCAAATCGGCGGGAGAATAGTCGCCGGGGAGCTGTTTTTT. Its protein is CASSQIGGRIVAGELFF.

This chain connects TRBV24-1 to TRBJ2-1; D is possibly TRBD1 or TRBD2 (5 bases each). V was pared by 0 bases and J by 6 bases, with 8 bases between. Germline V gene data show CDR1 as KGHDR and CDR2 as SFDVKD. The CDR3 runs 14 residues. CDR3 nucleotide sequence: TGTGCCACCAGTGATTTGGGGACCTTCAATGAGCAGTTCTTC. Amino acid sequence: CATSDLGTFNEQFF.

The J gene is TRBJ1-5, the V gene TRBV12-3 or TRBV12-4; D may be TRBD1 (5 bases). The ends were cut back, 6 bases at V and 2 bases at J, with 8 bases in the middle. The CDR3 totals 13 residues. The CDR3 reads CASSRVGNQPQHF. CDR3 coding DNA: TGTGCCAGCAGCAGGGTGGGCAATCAGCCCCAGCATTTT.

The V and J genes are TRBV7-9 and TRBJ1-6; 9 bases map to TRBD1. CDR1 is SEHNR and CDR2 is FQNEAQ in the germline V gene (reference sequence). The CDR3 has 15 residues. V shed 5 bases, J shed 11 bases, and the junction held 10 bases outside the gene matches. Here the CDR3 DNA reads TGTGCCAGCAGCCCGCCCGGGACAGGGAAGGCACCCCTCCACTTT. This translates into CASSPPGTGKAPLHF.

The rearrangement links TRBV12-3 or TRBV12-4 to TRBJ2-5; no clear D. The CDR3 totals 13 residues. Trimming cost V 6 bases and J 0 bases, with 8 bases left between them. The CDR3 DNA is TGTGCCAGCAGGGGGTCGTACCAAGAGACCCAGTACTTC. Amino acids: CASRGSYQETQYF.

This rearrangement joins TRBV20-1 to TRBJ2-3; D may be TRBD2 (6 bases). This CDR3 comprises 14 residues. Per the germline V gene, CDR1 is DFQATT and CDR2 is SNEGSKA (reference sequence). V was shortened by 2 bases and J by 1 base, with 10 bases between the two germline ends. CDR3 DNA sequence: TGCAGTGCTAGATCCGGGACTGGCACAGATACGCAGTATTTT. Protein product: CSARSGTGTDTQYF.

The chain carries TRBV5-1 and TRBJ2-1; D possibly uses TRBD1 or TRBD2 (6 bases each). This CDR3 has 19 amino acids. From germline, CDR1 is SGHRS and CDR2 YFSETQ. The V and J ends lost 5 bases and 0 bases respectively, with 24 bases between them. The CDR3 sequence is CASRDLAIVGGSSYNEQFF. CDR3 nucleotide sequence: TGCGCCAGCAGGGACCTAGCAATAGTCGGGGGCAGCTCCTACAATGAGCAGTTCTTC.

CDR3 nucleotides: TGCGCCAGCAGCATTGACAGGGGGGGCGACGAGCAGTACTTC. It encodes CASSIDRGGDEQYF. The chain links TRBV5-1 to TRBJ2-7; TRBD1 matches 9 bases. Germline trimming cut 4 bases from V and 5 bases from J; bases unmatched to any gene: 7. The CDR3 spans 14 residues. Germline CDR1 SGHRS, CDR2 YFSETQ.

The chain couples TRBV3-1 to TRBJ2-7, with TRBD2 as a possible D gene (6 bases). Trimming stripped 4 bases from V and 1 base from J, with 14 bases between. The CDR3 loop spans 15 amino acids. Germline CDR1 is LGHDT and CDR2 is YNNKEL (reference sequence). As DNA, the CDR3 is TGTGCCAGCAGCCCTAGCGAGGGACTTTCCTACGAGCAGTACTTC. It codes for CASSPSEGLSYEQYF.

V is TRBV12-3 or TRBV12-4 and J is TRBJ2-1; 13 nucleotides align to TRBD2. The CDR3 runs to 15 residues. With V trimmed by 6 bases and J by 7 bases, 6 bases remained unmatched. The CDR3, as DNA: TGTGCCAGCAGCCGACTAGCGGGAGGAATTAATGAGCAGTTCTTC. This codes for CASSRLAGGINEQFF.

The V gene is TRBV24-1, the J gene TRBJ2-7; no reliable D call. In germline, CDR1 is KGHDR, CDR2 SFDVKD. The CDR3 has 11 amino acids. V was pared by 7 bases and J by 5 bases, with 8 bases between. The CDR3 nucleotides are TGTGCCACCAGCGCCGGACACGAGCAGTACTTC. This gives the protein CATSAGHEQYF.

CDR3: CAISVRAENTEAFF. In nucleotides, the CDR3 is TGTGCCATCAGCGTCCGTGCAGAGAACACTGAAGCTTTCTTT. The chain is built from TRBV10-3 and TRBJ1-1; no definite D call. The V and J ends lost 6 bases and 1 base respectively, with 12 bases between them. Germline values: CDR1 ENHRY, CDR2 SYGVKD. The CDR3 is 14 amino acids.

The V and J genes are TRBV2 and TRBJ2-3; TRBD1 matches 7 bases. Germline V gene data show CDR1 as SNHLY and CDR2 as FYNNEI. V lost 7 bases to trimming and J lost 14 bases; unmatched junction nucleotides: 15. The CDR3 sequence is 13 residues long. CDR3 sequence (DNA): TGTGCCAGCATGGGACAGCAGCACAGATACGCGTATTTT. As protein: CASMGQQHRYAYF. The full variable domain, with the rest looked up from reference TRBV2 and TRBJ2-3, is EPEVTQTPSHQVTQMGQEVILRCVPISNHLYFYWYRQILGQKVEFLVSFYNNEISEKSEIFDDQFSVERPDGSNFTLKIRSTKLEDSAMYFCASMGQQHRYAYFGPGTRLTVL.

This clonotype was seen a few times. V gene TRBV6-5 combines with J gene TRBJ2-5, with D perhaps being TRBD1 or TRBD2 (6 bases each). V shed 2 bases and J shed 5 bases, with 9 bases lying between them. This CDR3 has 13 residues. Germline values: CDR1 MNHEY, CDR2 SVGAGI. The CDR3 DNA sequence: TGTGCCAGCAGTTACGGGGGGCCGGAGACCCAGTACTTC. Translation: CASSYGGPETQYF.

This chain connects TRBV7-3 to TRBJ2-3, with D tentatively TRBD2 (5 bases). Germline V gene sequence: CDR1 SGHTA, CDR2 FQGTGA. Trimming pared 2 bases from V and 4 bases from J, leaving 13 bases between. The CDR3 has 15 amino acids. The CDR3 sequence: CASSLGSVRADTQYF. The CDR3 nucleotides are TGTGCCAGCAGCTTAGGTTCCGTGAGGGCAGATACGCAGTATTTT.

DNA of the CDR3: TGTGCCAGCAGCGTTAAGGGTGTTAACCTTTACAATGAGCAGTTCTTC. This translates into CASSVKGVNLYNEQFF. This chain connects TRBV9 to TRBJ2-1; D unresolved. Trimming removed 2 bases at V and 4 bases at J, with 16 bases between. This CDR3 is built from 16 residues. Germline CDR1 SGDLS, CDR2 YYNGEE.

The J gene is TRBJ1-5, the V gene TRBV12-3 or TRBV12-4, with TRBD1 matching 7 bases. The trim removed 8 bases at V and 7 bases at J, leaving 8 bases unmatched. This CDR3 has 13 residues. The CDR3 protein is CASLQGPGQPQHF. The DNA of the CDR3 is TGTGCCAGCTTACAGGGGCCAGGGCAGCCCCAGCATTTT.

The rearrangement uses TRBV7-9 and TRBJ2-1; 8 bases are a match to TRBD1. The J call may be incorrect, as the DNA end agrees better with TRBJ2-7. The CDR3 has 16 residues. The V gene's germline CDR1 is SEHNR and CDR2 FQNEAQ (reference sequence). CDR3 loop: CASSLGGQGARNEQYF. The CDR3 coding sequence is TGTGCCAGCAGCTTAGGGGGGCAGGGGGCGCGGAATGAGCAGTACTTC.

The rearrangement joins TRBV3-1 to TRBJ2-7; D ambiguous. CDR1 and CDR2 from the germline V gene are LGHDT and YNNKEL (reference sequence). This CDR3 contains 11 residues. The V end was cut by 4 bases, the J end by 6 bases, with 7 bases between. The CDR3 loop is CASSRDSEQYF. CDR3 DNA: TGTGCCAGCAGCCGAGATTCCGAGCAGTACTTC.

The chain couples TRBV6-2 or TRBV6-3 to TRBJ1-1, with 8 bases that match TRBD1. The CDR3 is 17 residues long. Germline V gene lookup returns CDR1 MNHEY and CDR2 SVGEGT. Unmatched junction bases numbered 15, after V lost 7 bases and J lost 2 bases. The DNA for the CDR3 is TGTGCCAGCATCGAAGTCCAGGGGGCCCCGAGAAACACTGAAGCTTTCTTT. It yields the protein CASIEVQGAPRNTEAFF.

This chain connects TRBV27 to TRBJ2-1, with 7 bases lining up with TRBD2. CDR3 length: 16 residues. The J segment lost 6 bases and the V segment lost 5 bases, leaving 13 bases of the junction unmatched. Germline V gene lookup returns CDR1 MNHEY and CDR2 SMNVEV (reference sequence). The CDR3 DNA is TGTGCCAGCAGTCCATCCGGGACTACAATGTCCAATGAGCAGTTCTTC. This sequence encodes CASSPSGTTMSNEQFF.

This clonotype was observed a few times. This chain links TRBV7-9 with TRBJ2-6, with D uncertain. The CDR3 runs 15 residues. Between the trimmed V and J ends, which lost 5 bases and 0 bases, there was a span of 8 bases. Germline CDR1 is SEHNR and CDR2 is FQNEAQ (reference sequence). CDR3 in DNA: TGTGCCAGCAGCGAGTCGCGCTCTGGGGCCAACGTCCTGACTTTC. Its translation: CASSESRSGANVLTF.

The chain uses TRBV11-3 and TRBJ2-1; the D is unclear. The germline V gene has CDR1 SGHNT and CDR2 YENEEA. The CDR3 extends over 15 amino acids. The ends were cut back, 1 base at V and 2 bases at J, with 9 bases in the middle. CDR3 protein: CASSLVWSPYNEQFF. In DNA form, the CDR3 reads TGTGCCAGCAGCTTAGTTTGGAGCCCCTACAATGAGCAGTTCTTC.

As regards this clonotype: At one end the junction does not follow the germline gene, possibly because of a read error. The chain recombines TRBV20-1 with TRBJ2-3; TRBD2 agrees at 7 bases. The CDR3 has 15 amino acids. Germline-derived CDR1 and CDR2 are DFQATT and SNEGSKA (reference sequence). The CDR3 DNA is TGCAGTGCTAGCAGCCAAGCGGGGAGCATAGATACGCAGTATTTT. Its translation is CSASSQAGSIDTQYF.

J is TRBJ2-5 and V is TRBV7-6; a possible D gene is TRBD2 (5 bases). Germline V gene sequence: CDR1 SGHVS, CDR2 FNYEAQ. The CDR3 has 13 amino acids. The germline V and J ends were trimmed by 5 bases and 11 bases, with 18 bases remaining between them. The chain's CDR3 is CASSPFGADEQYF. The CDR3 DNA is TGTGCCAGCAGCCCCTTCGGAGCGGATGAGCAGTACTTC.

This clonotype showed up just a few times. The V gene is TRBV6-1, the J gene TRBJ2-1; TRBD1 matches 10 bases. The CDR3 is 14 amino acids. The V segment lost 2 bases and the J segment 10 bases; nucleotides outside the gene matches: 5. Germline assignment: CDR1 MNHNS and CDR2 SASEGT. The DNA of the CDR3 is TGTGCCAGCAGTGAACGGGACAGGGGTCGAGAGCAGTTCTTC. It yields the protein CASSERDRGREQFF.

About this clonotype: Sequence at one end of the junction differs from germline and may be a read error. J is TRBJ2-1 and V is TRBV6-1; TRBD1 matches 9 bases. This CDR3 is 15 amino acids long. The germline V gene encodes CDR1 MNHNS and CDR2 SASEGT. Here the CDR3 DNA reads TGTGCCAGCACTACGGACAGGGGTGTCTACAATGGGCAGTTCTTC. It is translated as CASTTDRGVYNGQFF.